One and the same sample provided the 20 T cell receptor beta chains below, sequenced in a study of T cell responses to AZD1222 COVID-19 vaccine. Profiling relied on immunoSEQ multiplex PCR, and the TCRdb table lists in-frame clones only, not all of them. The sample consists of about 160,000 clones, 80% to 90% of them appearing once. Sequencing used peripheral blood, obtained on day 0 of AZD1222 vaccination. These receptors all come from an adult in good health.

The chain is built from TRBV7-9 and TRBJ2-7; 8 nucleotides match TRBD1. The CDR3 spans 15 residues. Per germline, CDR1 SEHNR and CDR2 FQNEAQ (reference sequence). V lost 4 bases, J lost 3 bases, and 8 bases stayed unmatched. CDR3 residues: CASSSARGQVYEQYV. The CDR3 nucleotides read TGTGCCAGCAGCTCGGCGCGGGGACAGGTCTACGAGCAGTACGTC.

The rearrangement links TRBV6-5 to TRBJ1-2, with D maybe TRBD1 (6 bases). This CDR3 spans 14 amino acids. The V and J ends lost 2 bases and 7 bases respectively, with 14 bases between them. Germline values: CDR1 MNHEY, CDR2 SVGAGI. CDR3 region: CASSYESGVGGYTF. CDR3 bases: TGTGCCAGCAGTTACGAGTCAGGGGTAGGTGGCTACACCTTC.

This chain joins TRBV12-3 or TRBV12-4 and TRBJ1-1; D is unclear. Trimming removed 1 base at V and 3 bases at J, with 6 bases between. CDR3 length equals 13 residues. The CDR3 reads CASSLGGDTEAFF. CDR3 coding DNA: TGTGCCAGCAGTTTAGGGGGTGACACTGAAGCTTTCTTT.

This clone was counted a single time. J is TRBJ2-1 and V is TRBV2; 8 bases fit TRBD1. The CDR3 spans 15 residues. The trim removed 10 bases at V and 8 bases at J, leaving 16 bases unmatched. CDR1 and CDR2 (germline): SNHLY, FYNNEI. The CDR3 sequence is CATRWGKGQGDEQFF. The CDR3 DNA reads as TGTGCCACTAGGTGGGGAAAAGGACAGGGAGATGAGCAGTTCTTC.

The chain couples TRBV5-1 to TRBJ2-2, with D uncertain. The ends were cut back, 0 bases at V and 4 bases at J, with 16 bases in the middle. Germline V gene lookup returns CDR1 SGHRS and CDR2 YFSETQ. This CDR3 contains 17 residues. The CDR3 protein is CASSLGTPPSSTGELFF. The DNA for the CDR3 is TGCGCCAGCAGCTTGGGTACTCCCCCTTCGAGCACCGGGGAGCTGTTTTTT.

The chain employs TRBV25-1 and TRBJ2-7, with D perhaps TRBD1 (6 bases). CDR3 length equals 18 residues. Trimming cost V 2 bases and J 2 bases, with 22 bases left between them. The germline V gene encodes CDR1 MGHDK and CDR2 SYGVNS. CDR3 residues: CASSEILFGQHRTYEQYF. The CDR3 DNA follows: TGTGCCAGCAGTGAAATTCTATTTGGACAGCATAGAACCTACGAGCAGTACTTC.

The chain is built from TRBV10-3 and TRBJ1-2, with D maybe TRBD1 (6 bases). This CDR3 has 15 amino acids. Trimming shortened V by 4 bases and J by 8 bases, and 20 bases separated the two germline ends. Germline V CDR1 and CDR2: ENHRY, SYGVKD. The CDR3, as DNA: TGTGCCATCAGTGCCGGATACCAGACAGGAGTAGGCTACACCTTC. Its protein product is CAISAGYQTGVGYTF.

This clone was detected a few times. In the same sample, other DNA sequences code for this CDR3. The chain links TRBV3-1 (or the pseudogene TRBV3-2) to TRBJ1-3; D call uncertain. This CDR3 is 11 amino acids long. Germline V lookup: CDR1 LGHDT, CDR2 YNNKEL (reference sequence). V lost 3 bases and J lost 4, with 1 base in between. The CDR3 DNA follows: TGTGCCAGCAGCCAGGGAAACACCATATATTTT. Translated: CASSQGNTIYF.

The V and J genes are TRBV27 and TRBJ2-7; D gene ambiguous. Germline CDR1 is MNHEY and CDR2 is SMNVEV (reference sequence). This CDR3 spans 13 amino acids. Trimming removed 3 bases from V and 4 bases from J, with 10 bases in between. The DNA of the CDR3 is TGTGCCAGCAGTTTCGGCCCTCAATACGAGCAGTACGTC. It encodes CASSFGPQYEQYV.

This clone has just a few counts. This CDR3 is CASGPSSGNTIYF. As DNA, the CDR3 is TGTGCCAGCGGCCCGTCCTCTGGAAACACCATATATTTT. The genes are TRBV25-1 and TRBJ1-3, with D uncertain. The CDR3 is made up of 13 amino acids. From germline, CDR1 is MGHDK and CDR2 SYGVNS. Trimming stripped 8 bases from V and 0 bases from J, with 8 bases between.

CDR3: CASSVSGDEQFF. The CDR3, as DNA: TGCGCCAGCAGCGTGTCAGGGGATGAGCAGTTCTTC. This chain joins TRBV5-1 and TRBJ2-1; weak D call: TRBD1 (6 bases). Trimming removed 4 bases from V and 8 bases from J, with 10 bases in between. Germline V gives CDR1 SGHRS, CDR2 YFSETQ. The CDR3 runs to 12 residues. The whole variable domain, remainder taken from reference TRBV5-1 and TRBJ2-1, is KAGVTQTPRYLIKTRGQQVTLSCSPISGHRSVSWYQQTPGQGLQFLFEYFSETQRNKGNFPGRFSGRQFSNSRSEMNVSTLELGDSALYLCASSVSGDEQFFGPGTRLTVL.

The gene calls are TRBV11-2 and TRBJ1-5; the D is unclear. V was clipped by 5 bases and J by 2 bases, with 13 bases between them. The CDR3 runs to 15 residues. From germline, CDR1 is SGHAT and CDR2 FQNNGV. CDR3 in DNA: TGTGCCAGCAGCCCAGAGGGAGCAGGCAATCAGCCCCAGCATTTT. Encoded protein: CASSPEGAGNQPQHF.

The V and J genes are TRBV7-8 and TRBJ2-1; D not resolved. V was pared by 5 bases and J by 7 bases, with 9 bases between. Germline CDR1 and CDR2: SGHVS and FQNEAQ. The CDR3 spans 12 residues. The chain's CDR3 is CASSERSNEQFF. CDR3 nucleotides: TGTGCCAGCAGCGAACGGAGTAATGAGCAGTTCTTC.

The chain combines TRBV2 with TRBJ1-1; D remains ambiguous. V lost 1 base and J 5 bases, leaving 2 bases between the germline ends. Germline loops: CDR1 SNHLY, CDR2 FYNNEI. CDR3 length: 11 residues. The CDR3 coding sequence is TGTGCCAGCAGTGAAGTAACTGAAGCTTTCTTT. Amino acids: CASSEVTEAFF.

Comment on this clone: At one of its ends the junction is not consistent with the germline gene, which may arise from a read error. This rearrangement joins TRBV27 to TRBJ2-1, with TRBD1 matching over 8 bases. This CDR3 spans 15 amino acids. Germline CDR1 is MNHEY and CDR2 is SMNVEV (reference sequence). The CDR3 spells CASSLSRGQADTGVF. The CDR3 coding sequence is TGTGCCAGCAGTTTATCGAGGGGACAGGCTGACACCGGGGTCTTC.

This sequence joins TRBV12-5 and TRBJ1-5; D is unresolved. This CDR3 contains 17 residues. The V end was cut by 2 bases, the J end by 4 bases, with 18 bases between. Germline CDR1 and CDR2: LGHNT and FRNRAP. The CDR3 sequence: CASGLPYDGRSNQPQHF. CDR3 in DNA: TGTGCTAGTGGTTTGCCCTACGATGGTCGGTCGAATCAGCCCCAGCATTTT. Full variable domain (remainder filled in from reference TRBV12-5 and TRBJ1-5): DARVTQTPRHKVTEMGQEVTMRCQPILGHNTVFWYRQTMMQGLELLAYFRNRAPLDDSGMPKDRFSAEMPDATLATLKIQPSEPRDSAVYFCASGLPYDGRSNQPQHFGDGTRLSIL.

This clone has more than one count but fewer than ten. The gene calls are TRBV5-1 and TRBJ2-1; 9 positions agree with TRBD2. This CDR3 is built from 14 residues. The V gene end was trimmed by 3 bases and the J gene end by 5 bases; junction bases not matched to a gene: 3. In germline, CDR1 is SGHRS, CDR2 YFSETQ. The CDR3 reads CASSSSSGDNEQFF. The DNA of the CDR3 is TGCGCCAGCAGCTCCTCTAGCGGGGACAATGAGCAGTTCTTC.

The V and J genes are TRBV9 and TRBJ1-1; no reliable D call. This CDR3 is built from 15 residues. Trimming cost V 1 base and J 1 base, with 11 bases left between them. CDR1 SGDLS and CDR2 YYNGEE come from the germline V gene. CDR3 in DNA: TGTGCCAGCAGCGTAACCCCGGACGGGAACACTGAAGCTTTCTTT. It yields the protein CASSVTPDGNTEAFF.

The V gene is TRBV3-1 (or the pseudogene TRBV3-2), the J gene TRBJ2-5; the match to TRBD2 covers 10 bases. The J segment lost 4 bases and the V segment lost 5 bases, leaving 16 bases of the junction unmatched. This CDR3 region has 18 residues. Germline CDR1 LGHDT, CDR2 YNNKEL (reference sequence). This chain's CDR3 is CASSEGMGLAYVGETQYF. CDR3 in DNA: TGTGCCAGCAGCGAAGGCATGGGACTAGCGTATGTAGGAGAGACCCAGTACTTC.

V usage is TRBV28 and J usage is TRBJ1-4; D is possibly TRBD1 (5 bases). The CDR3 consists of 12 residues. V lost 5 bases and J 8 bases, leaving 9 bases between the germline ends. Per the germline V gene, CDR1 is MDHEN and CDR2 is SYDVKM. The CDR3 loop reads CASSQGTEKLFF. CDR3 nucleotides: TGTGCCAGCAGTCAAGGGACCGAAAAACTGTTTTTT.